One sample yielded the 19 T cell receptor beta chains listed below, sequenced in a study of blood T cells in healthy people across ages. A sample-barcoded 5' primer and a J-beta primer mix were used in a second PCR of roughly 7 to 11 cycles. TCRdb passed the 5' RACE reads through MiXCR, listing each CDR3 protein once. The table shows about 800,000 distinct CDR3 sequences, with around 25% occurring only once. These sequences were also reported in another study, on T cells of mothers and their children.

The sequenced sample consisted of blood. The origin of the receptors is a boy younger than 18 in good health.

In this sample, this clonotype turned up a few times. The chain has TRBV4-3 and TRBJ2-2; D unclear. CDR1 is LGHNA and CDR2 is YSLEER in the germline V gene. The CDR3 is 19 residues long. V dropped 0 bases and J dropped 0 bases, with 17 bases sitting between them. The CDR3 coding sequence is TGCGCCAGCAGCCAAGACCCCCTAGTAGTCGAAGCGAACACCGGGGAGCTGTTTTTT. It is translated as CASSQDPLVVEANTGELFF.

The chain employs TRBV29-1 and TRBJ2-3, with D uncertain. The germline V gene encodes CDR1 SQVTM and CDR2 ANQGSEA. V dropped 5 bases and J dropped 4 bases, with 7 bases sitting between them. This CDR3 comprises 11 residues. CDR3 region: CSVPSADTQYF. The DNA of the CDR3 is TGCAGCGTTCCTTCGGCAGATACGCAGTATTTT.

The chain joins TRBV27 to TRBJ2-3; 7 positions match TRBD1. V gave up 6 bases and J gave up 2 bases; unmatched junction bases: 2. Germline CDR1 is MNHEY and CDR2 is SMNVEV (reference sequence). The CDR3 has 13 residues. The DNA of the CDR3 is TGTGCCAGCAGACAGGGGATCACAGATACGCAGTATTTT. Its protein is CASRQGITDTQYF.

This clonotype was counted between two and nine times. This rearrangement joins TRBV2 to TRBJ2-5, with D maybe TRBD2 (6 bases). The DNA end favors TRBJ2-7, so the J call may be wrong. The germline gives CDR1 SNHLY, CDR2 FYNNEI. The CDR3 sequence is 15 residues long. Here the CDR3 reads CASSEKGLLTYEQYF. In DNA, the CDR3 is TGTGCCAGCAGTGAGAAGGGACTGCTGACCTACGAGCAGTACTTC.

The rearrangement joins TRBV5-5 to TRBJ1-2; D gene uncertain. V lost 0 bases and J 0 bases, leaving 6 bases between the germline ends. The germline V gene encodes CDR1 SGHKS and CDR2 YYEKEE (reference sequence). The length of the CDR3 is 14 residues. CDR3 nucleotides: TGTGCCAGCAGCTTGGGGGCAGCTAACTATGGCTACACCTTC. Protein: CASSLGAANYGYTF. Based on the CDR3 plus reference TRBV5-5 and TRBJ1-2, the full variable domain is DAGVTQSPTHLIKTRGQQVTLRCSPISGHKSVSWYQQVLGQGPQFIFQYYEKEERGRGNFPDRFSARQFPNYSSELNVNALLLGDSALYLCASSLGAANYGYTFGSGTRLTVV.

This clonotype has only a few counts. CDR3 nucleotide sequence: TGCAGTGCTAGTGTTAGACAGGGAGAGGGGCCCTATGGCTACACCTTC. It is translated as CSASVRQGEGPYGYTF. The rearrangement links TRBV20-1 to TRBJ1-2; the match to TRBD1 covers 7 bases. The CDR3 totals 16 residues. Germline V gene data show CDR1 as DFQATT and CDR2 as SNEGSKA (reference sequence). With 3 bases clipped from V and 4 bases from J, the junction kept 14 bases outside the gene matches.

V and J are TRBV29-1 and TRBJ2-1; 10 bases match TRBD1. Germline-derived CDR1 and CDR2 are SQVTM and ANQGSEA. V shed 6 bases, J shed 8 bases, and the junction held 7 bases outside the gene matches. The CDR3 has 13 residues. The CDR3 sequence is CSVRTGGSDEQFF. CDR3 in DNA: TGCAGCGTGAGGACAGGGGGGTCAGATGAGCAGTTCTTC.

A few counts support this clonotype. The chain has TRBV12-3 or TRBV12-4 and TRBJ2-5, with D possibly being TRBD2 (6 bases). This CDR3 has 12 residues. Trimming shortened V by 6 bases and J by 5 bases, and 10 bases separated the two germline ends. The CDR3 spells CASRGTLETQYF. CDR3 sequence (DNA): TGTGCCAGCAGGGGGACTTTGGAGACCCAGTACTTC.

V usage is TRBV20-1 and J usage is TRBJ2-4; 12 bases are a match to TRBD1. CDR1 DFQATT and CDR2 SNEGSKA come from the germline V gene (reference sequence). V was clipped by 5 bases and J by 7 bases; unmatched bases: 9. The CDR3 covers 15 residues. CDR3 bases: TGCAGTGCTGGGGGGACAGGGGGCGGGAGGAACATTCAGTACTTC. Residues: CSAGGTGGGRNIQYF.

This clonotype occurred a few times. The chain is built from TRBV5-1 and TRBJ2-5; no firm D call. The J call is in doubt because the DNA end fits TRBJ2-1 better. The CDR3 totals 12 residues. Germline V gene lookup returns CDR1 SGHRS and CDR2 YFSETQ. The CDR3 bases are TGCGCCAGCAGCGAGCCGAAGAATGAGCAGTTCTTC. It specifies CASSEPKNEQFF.

The gene calls are TRBV9 and TRBJ2-6; D ambiguous. The CDR3 has 15 residues. From germline, CDR1 is SGDLS and CDR2 YYNGEE. The V end was cut by 0 bases, the J end by 1 base, with 5 bases between. The CDR3 sequence is CASSVEQSGANVLTF. The CDR3 DNA reads as TGTGCCAGCAGCGTAGAACAATCTGGGGCCAACGTCCTGACTTTC.

Concerning this clonotype: A much larger clone lies one base from this, so it may be a read error. The V gene is TRBV28, the J gene TRBJ2-7; possible D gene TRBD1, 5 bases. This CDR3 has 16 amino acids. CDR1 MDHEN and CDR2 SYDVKM come from the germline V gene. CDR3 coding DNA: TGTGCCAACAGTTTAAGTCCGACAGAATACGACTACGAGCAGTACTTC. Translation: CANSLSPTEYDYEQYF.

This clonotype was found a few times. The J gene is TRBJ2-5, the V gene TRBV6-5; either TRBD1 or TRBD2 may supply D (5 bases each). The J call is uncertain, as TRBJ2-1 better fits the DNA end. CDR1 is MNHEY, CDR2 SVGAGI, per germline. The CDR3 spans 15 residues. CDR3 loop: CASSPGANIYNEQFF. CDR3 in DNA: TGTGCCAGCAGCCCCGGGGCTAATATTTACAATGAGCAGTTCTTC.

The gene calls are TRBV28 and TRBJ1-5, with D tentatively TRBD1 (5 bases). This CDR3 has 15 residues. CDR1 and CDR2 (germline): MDHEN, SYDVKM. Trimming removed 3 bases at V and 2 bases at J, with 11 bases between. CDR3 region: CASSFSGYGNQPQHF. CDR3 in DNA: TGTGCCAGCAGTTTTTCAGGGTACGGCAATCAGCCCCAGCATTTT.

This chain joins TRBV14 and TRBJ2-1; D perhaps matches TRBD2 (5 bases). The J call may be wrong; the DNA end is better matched by TRBJ2-5. There are 14 residues in the CDR3. Germline loops: CDR1 SGHDN, CDR2 FVKESK. The CDR3 region is CASSQARSGVTQYF. Here the CDR3 DNA reads TGTGCCAGCAGCCAAGCAAGGTCCGGGGTAACCCAGTACTTC.

This clonotype was seen a few times. The CDR3 region is CSARDIQGASEAFF. CDR3 sequence (DNA): TGCAGTGCTAGAGATATCCAGGGGGCTTCTGAAGCTTTCTTT. This chain connects TRBV20-1 to TRBJ1-1; 8 positions match TRBD1. Germline assignment: CDR1 DFQATT and CDR2 SNEGSKA (reference sequence). The junction had 6 bases not matched to a gene; V was cut back by 0 bases and J by 6 bases. This CDR3 is built from 14 residues.

This clonotype showed up just a few times. J is TRBJ2-7 and V is TRBV20-1; 13 bases agree with TRBD2. Losses at the gene ends were 2 bases for V and 3 bases for J; bases not matched to a gene: 7. CDR1 is DFQATT, CDR2 SNEGSKA, per germline (reference sequence). This CDR3 is 16 amino acids long. The CDR3 DNA is TGCAGTGCTAGACCGGGACTAGCGGGGTATCACTACGAGCAGTACTTC. As protein: CSARPGLAGYHYEQYF.

This clonotype appeared a few times. The chain joins TRBV4-2 to TRBJ1-2; 9 bases are a match to TRBD1. CDR1 and CDR2 from the germline V gene are LGHNA and YNFKEQ. CDR3 length: 16 amino acids. The junction had 9 bases not matched to a gene; V was cut back by 4 bases and J by 3 bases. The CDR3 spells CASSRIQGAGDYGYTF. The DNA of the CDR3 is TGTGCCAGCAGCCGAATACAGGGGGCGGGGGACTATGGCTACACCTTC.

This clonotype occurred a few times. This sequence joins TRBV7-9 and TRBJ1-4, with unresolved D. V was pared by 5 bases and J by 0 bases, with 10 bases between. This CDR3 has 15 residues. The germline V gene has CDR1 SEHNR and CDR2 FQNEAQ (reference sequence). The CDR3 here is CASSRGRATNEKLFF. The CDR3 DNA sequence: TGTGCCAGCAGCAGAGGACGCGCAACTAATGAAAAACTGTTTTTT. The whole variable domain, filled in from reference TRBV7-9 and TRBJ1-4, reads DTGVSQNPRHKITKRGQNVTFRCDPISEHNRLYWYRQTLGQGPEFLTYFQNEAQLEKSRLLSDRFSAERPKGSFSTLEIQRTEQGDSAMYLCASSRGRATNEKLFFGSGTQLSVL.